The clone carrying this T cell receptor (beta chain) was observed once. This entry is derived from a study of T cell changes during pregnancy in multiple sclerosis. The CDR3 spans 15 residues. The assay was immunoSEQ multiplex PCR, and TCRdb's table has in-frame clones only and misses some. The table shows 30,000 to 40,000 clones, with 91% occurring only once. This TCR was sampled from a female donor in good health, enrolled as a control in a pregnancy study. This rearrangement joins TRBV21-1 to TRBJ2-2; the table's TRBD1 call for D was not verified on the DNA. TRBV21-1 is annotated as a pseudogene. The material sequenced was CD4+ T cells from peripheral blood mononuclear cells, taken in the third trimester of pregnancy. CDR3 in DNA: TGTGCCAGCAGTCCGGGACAGGGGGAGGTCGGGGAGCTGTTTTTT. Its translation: CASSPGQGEVGELFF.